Presented here are 16 T cell receptor beta chains from one specimen sequenced in a study of radiotherapy plus CTLA-4 blockade in lung cancer. The data were produced by immunoSEQ multiplex PCR, yet TCRdb's version contains in-frame clones alone and is incomplete. This sample has 50,000 to 65,000 clones; around 79% occur once, and the top ten carry over 6.5%. The input for sequencing was peripheral blood, taken from a patient treated with radiotherapy plus ipilimumab. These receptors all stem from a human donor with non-small cell lung cancer who had a complete response to radiotherapy plus ipilimumab.

The genes are TRBV2 and TRBJ2-7, with TRBD1 matching over 8 bases. The junction had 1 base not matched to a gene; V was cut back by 6 bases and J by 0 bases. The length of the CDR3 is 13 residues. Germline V gives CDR1 SNHLY, CDR2 FYNNEI. CDR3 in DNA: TGTGCCAGCAGGGGGACAGGCTCCTACGAGCAGTACTTC. Protein product: CASRGTGSYEQYF.

The V call is TRBV30, the J call TRBJ2-3, with D perhaps matching TRBD2 (5 bases). The germline gives CDR1 GTSNPN, CDR2 SVGIG (reference sequence). V was pared by 3 bases and J by 1 base, with 11 bases between. CDR3 length: 14 residues. Here the CDR3 DNA reads TGTGCCTGGAGCGTCTCCGGGGGCACAGATACGCAGTATTTT. Translated: CAWSVSGGTDTQYF.

This rearrangement joins TRBV10-2 to TRBJ2-7; 9 bases match TRBD1. The CDR3 has 14 residues. The V and J ends lost 2 bases and 6 bases, in that order; junction bases with no gene match: 5. Germline CDR1 reads WSHSY; CDR2 reads SAAADI. The CDR3 nucleotides read TGCGCCAGCAGTGAGGGGACAGGGAATCGCGAGCAGTACGTC. Translated: CASSEGTGNREQYV.

V gene TRBV4-2 combines with J gene TRBJ1-1; 9 nucleotides match TRBD1. This CDR3 spans 17 amino acids. With V trimmed by 4 bases and J by 4 bases, 13 bases remained unmatched. Germline V CDR1 and CDR2: LGHNA, YNFKEQ. Here the CDR3 DNA reads TGTGCCAGCAGCCCTACTGCTACAGGGGGCTTGGGCACTGAAGCTTTCTTT. Translated: CASSPTATGGLGTEAFF.

The chain combines TRBV11-2 with TRBJ1-2; no reliable D call. From germline, CDR1 is SGHAT and CDR2 FQNNGV. This CDR3 is built from 13 residues. The germline V and J ends were trimmed by 5 bases and 8 bases, with 15 bases remaining between them. CDR3 bases: TGTGCCAGCAGCCTCCTCCGGGAGAAGGGCTACACCTTC. Translation: CASSLLREKGYTF.

The chain has TRBV2 and TRBJ2-5; TRBD2 matches at 10 bases. Per germline, CDR1 SNHLY and CDR2 FYNNEI. The CDR3 loop spans 17 amino acids. V was clipped by 0 bases and J by 5 bases; unmatched bases: 9. CDR3 nucleotides: TGTGCCAGCAGTGAAGCGCTTCGGTATAGCGGGGGGGAGACCCAGTACTTC. Protein product: CASSEALRYSGGETQYF. Supplemented by reference TRBV2 and TRBJ2-5, the full variable domain reads EPEVTQTPSHQVTQMGQEVILRCVPISNHLYFYWYRQILGQKVEFLVSFYNNEISEKSEIFDDQFSVERPDGSNFTLKIRSTKLEDSAMYFCASSEALRYSGGETQYFGPGTRLLVL.

The genes are TRBV5-4 and TRBJ2-1, with TRBD1 matching over 7 bases. CDR1 and CDR2 (germline): SGHNT, YYREEE (reference sequence). The CDR3 sequence is 14 residues long. V was clipped by 3 bases and J by 0 bases; unmatched bases: 0. CDR3 residues: CASSWDSSYNEQFF. CDR3 nucleotides: TGTGCCAGCAGCTGGGACAGCTCCTACAATGAGCAGTTCTTC.

The V gene is TRBV18, the J gene TRBJ1-1; 9 bases line up with TRBD1. J lost 7 bases, V lost 3 bases, and 6 bases had no gene match. This CDR3 comprises 14 residues. CDR1 and CDR2 from the germline V gene are KGHSH and LQKENI. The CDR3 spells CASSPWTGDGEAFF. CDR3 sequence (DNA): TGTGCCAGCTCACCCTGGACAGGGGATGGTGAAGCTTTCTTT.

This rearrangement joins TRBV19 to TRBJ2-3; D may be TRBD2 (6 bases). Germline CDR1 is LNHDA and CDR2 is SQIVND (reference sequence). The length of the CDR3 is 17 residues. The V gene lost 10 bases and the J gene lost 0 bases, with 23 bases spanning the gap. CDR3 sequence: CATQFRPGGRSTDTQYF. CDR3 DNA: TGTGCCACCCAATTTCGCCCCGGGGGTAGGAGCACAGATACGCAGTATTTT.

The V call is TRBV19, the J call TRBJ1-2; the D is unclear. Germline V gene lookup returns CDR1 LNHDA and CDR2 SQIVND (reference sequence). The V end was cut by 3 bases, the J end by 3 bases, with 8 bases between. The CDR3 extends over 13 amino acids. The CDR3 DNA follows: TGTGCCAGTAGTATGGAGGGTTACTATGGCTACACCTTC. It specifies CASSMEGYYGYTF.

This clone occurred a few times. V gene TRBV25-1 combines with J gene TRBJ2-3; TRBD2 might be the D (5 bases). There are 16 residues in the CDR3. Germline-derived CDR1 and CDR2 are MGHDK and SYGVNS. V lost 2 bases and J 1 base, leaving 13 bases between the germline ends. The CDR3 loop is CASSEIGLAGTDTQYF. The DNA of the CDR3 is TGTGCCAGCAGTGAAATTGGGCTAGCCGGCACAGATACGCAGTATTTT.

This sequence joins TRBV2 and TRBJ2-1, with 7 positions matching TRBD2. The germline gives CDR1 SNHLY, CDR2 FYNNEI. This CDR3 comprises 16 residues. V gave up 1 base and J gave up 4 bases; unmatched junction bases: 7. The DNA of the CDR3 is TGTGCCAGCAGTGAAGTCGAGCGGGAATTTTACAATGAGCAGTTCTTC. As protein: CASSEVEREFYNEQFF.

The chain carries TRBV9 and TRBJ2-2, with D perhaps matching TRBD1 (6 bases). V was shortened by 6 bases and J by 0 bases, with 15 bases between the two germline ends. The germline V gene encodes CDR1 SGDLS and CDR2 YYNGEE. This CDR3 spans 16 amino acids. Here the CDR3 reads CASNRDLIPNTGELFF. DNA of the CDR3: TGTGCCAGCAACAGGGATCTAATTCCGAACACCGGGGAGCTGTTTTTT.

This clone was recorded a few times. CDR3 loop: CASSQNLGTFYNEQFF. The CDR3, as DNA: TGCGCCAGCAGCCAAAACCTGGGGACATTCTACAATGAGCAGTTCTTC. V gene TRBV4-3 combines with J gene TRBJ2-1, with a tentative D call TRBD1 (6 bases). The V end lost 2 bases, the J end lost 3 bases, and 14 bases lay between the germline ends. The CDR3 covers 16 residues. Germline V lookup: CDR1 LGHNA, CDR2 YSLEER.

The rearrangement joins TRBV6-6 to TRBJ2-7; the D gene is possibly TRBD1 (6 bases). Per germline, CDR1 MNHNY and CDR2 SVGAGI (reference sequence). This CDR3 spans 14 amino acids. V shed 6 bases and J shed 3 bases, with 15 bases lying between them. The CDR3: CASSPTDRIYEQYV. The CDR3 nucleotides are TGTGCCAGCAGCCCTACCGACAGGATCTACGAGCAGTACGTC.

The rearrangement uses TRBV5-1 and TRBJ2-1, with TRBD2 identical over 10 bases. The V and J ends lost 0 bases and 9 bases, in that order; junction bases with no gene match: 6. This CDR3 has 15 residues. Germline CDR1 and CDR2: SGHRS and YFSETQ. This CDR3 is CASSLASGGASEQFF. Here the CDR3 DNA reads TGCGCCAGCAGCTTGGCCAGCGGGGGGGCCAGTGAGCAGTTCTTC.